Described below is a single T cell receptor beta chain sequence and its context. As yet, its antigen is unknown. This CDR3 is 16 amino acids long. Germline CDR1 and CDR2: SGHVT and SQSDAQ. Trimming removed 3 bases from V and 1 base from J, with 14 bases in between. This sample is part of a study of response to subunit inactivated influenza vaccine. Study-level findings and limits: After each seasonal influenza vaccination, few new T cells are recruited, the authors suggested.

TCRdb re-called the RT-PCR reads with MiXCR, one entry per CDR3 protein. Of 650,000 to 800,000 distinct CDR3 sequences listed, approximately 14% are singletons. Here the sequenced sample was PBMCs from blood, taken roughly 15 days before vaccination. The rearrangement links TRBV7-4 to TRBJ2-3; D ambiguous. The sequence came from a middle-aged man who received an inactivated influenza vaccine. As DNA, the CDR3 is TGTGCCAGCAGCTTTCACCGGAGCAGAGGCACAGATACGCAGTATTTT. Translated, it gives CASSFHRSRGTDTQYF.